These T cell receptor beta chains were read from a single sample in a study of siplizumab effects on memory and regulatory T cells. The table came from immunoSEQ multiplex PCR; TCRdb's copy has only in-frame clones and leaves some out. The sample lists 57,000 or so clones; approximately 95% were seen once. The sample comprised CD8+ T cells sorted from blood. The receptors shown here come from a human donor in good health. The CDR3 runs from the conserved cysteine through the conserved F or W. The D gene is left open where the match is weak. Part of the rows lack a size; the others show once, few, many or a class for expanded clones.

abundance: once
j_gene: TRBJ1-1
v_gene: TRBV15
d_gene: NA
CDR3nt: TGTGCCACCAGCAGGGGCATGGGGGTGAACACTGAAGCTTTCTTT
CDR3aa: CATSRGMGVNTEAFF

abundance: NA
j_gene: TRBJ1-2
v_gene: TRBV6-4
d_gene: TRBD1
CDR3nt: TGTGCCAGCAGTCGGACAGGGGGCTATCTCGATGGCTACACCTTC
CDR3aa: CASSRTGGYLDGYTF

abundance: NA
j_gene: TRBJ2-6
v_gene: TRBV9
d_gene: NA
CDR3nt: TGTGCCAGCAGCGTAGGTAACCCTGGGGCCAACGTCCTGACTTTC
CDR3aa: CASSVGNPGANVLTF

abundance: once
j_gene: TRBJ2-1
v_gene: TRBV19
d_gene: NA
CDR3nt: TGTGCTACTAGGGAGATCGGAGGGTACAATGAGCAGTTCTTC
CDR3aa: CATREIGGYNEQFF

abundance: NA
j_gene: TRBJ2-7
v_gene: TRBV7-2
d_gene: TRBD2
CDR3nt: TGTGCCAGCAGACCTAGCGGCTCCTACGAGCAGTACTTC
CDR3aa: CASRPSGSYEQYF

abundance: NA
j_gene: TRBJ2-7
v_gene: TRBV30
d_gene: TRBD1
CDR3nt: TGTGCCTGGAGTGGCTTCTCAGGGGGCCTATACGAGCAGTACTTC
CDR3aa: CAWSGFSGGLYEQYF

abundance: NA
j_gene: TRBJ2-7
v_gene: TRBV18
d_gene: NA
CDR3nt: TGTGCCAGCTCCCACACTAGTTACGAGCAGTACTTC
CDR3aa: CASSHTSYEQYF

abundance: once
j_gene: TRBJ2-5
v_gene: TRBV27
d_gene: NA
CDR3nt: TGTGCCAGCAGTGCAACTAGCTGGGAGACCCAGTACTTC
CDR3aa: CASSATSWETQYF

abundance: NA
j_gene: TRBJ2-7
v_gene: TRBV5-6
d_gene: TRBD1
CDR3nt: TGTGCCAGCAGCTTGAGGCTGGACAGGGGCTACGAGCAGTACTTC
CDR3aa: CASSLRLDRGYEQYF

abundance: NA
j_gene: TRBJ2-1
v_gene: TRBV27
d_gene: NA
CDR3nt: TGTGCCAGCAGCTCCGCTAACTCCTACAATGAGCAGTTCTTC
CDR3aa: CASSSANSYNEQFF